A single sample is the source of the 14 T cell receptor beta chains below, sequenced in a study of Tregs in tolerant kidney transplant recipients. TCRdb's copy holds only in-frame clones and misses some; the assay was immunoSEQ multiplex PCR. The sample lists around 75,000 clones; around nine tenths were seen once. The material sequenced was CD4+ T cells from blood, taken before the transplant. The receptor set was obtained from a human donor who received a combined kidney and bone marrow transplant.

Here the CDR3 reads CASSPGFGELFF. In DNA, the CDR3 is TGTGCCAGCAGTCCAGGGTTCGGGGAGCTGTTTTTT. The gene calls are TRBV2 and TRBJ2-2; D possibly corresponds to TRBD1 (5 bases). The germline V gene encodes CDR1 SNHLY and CDR2 FYNNEI. V was cut by 5 bases and J by 7 bases, with 8 bases left in between. This CDR3 is built from 12 residues.

The V call is TRBV11-3, the J call TRBJ2-3; maybe TRBD2 (6 bases). Germline CDR1 SGHNT, CDR2 YENEEA. Trimming removed 4 bases from V and 8 bases from J, with 16 bases in between. The CDR3 totals 14 residues. CDR3 residues: CASSSRDSRGTQYF. The CDR3 nucleotides read TGTGCCAGCAGCTCCCGGGACTCAAGGGGTACGCAGTATTTT.

The rearrangement joins TRBV4-2 to TRBJ2-3; TRBD1 might be the D (5 bases). V was trimmed by 0 bases and J by 1 base, leaving 14 bases between them. CDR3 size: 17 residues. The V gene's germline CDR1 is LGHNA and CDR2 YNFKEQ. The CDR3 sequence: CASSQEGRVIGTDTQYF. CDR3 sequence (DNA): TGTGCCAGCAGCCAAGAGGGCAGGGTTATCGGCACAGATACGCAGTATTTT.

The V call is TRBV4-1, the J call TRBJ2-7, with 7 bases aligning to TRBD1. The CDR3 covers 15 residues. J gave up 10 bases and V 2 bases, and 14 bases lay outside the gene matches. Germline assignment: CDR1 MGHRA and CDR2 YSYEKL. Here the CDR3 reads CASSQSAGTVEFQYF. CDR3 nucleotide sequence: TGCGCCAGCAGCCAATCTGCCGGGACAGTTGAATTTCAGTACTTC.

CDR3 protein: CASSPRAPETQYF. As DNA, the CDR3 is TGTGCCAGCAGCCCCCGCGCCCCAGAGACCCAGTACTTC. J is TRBJ2-5 and V is TRBV6-5; D not resolved. CDR1 and CDR2 from the germline V gene are MNHEY and SVGAGI. CDR3 length: 13 amino acids. V dropped 6 bases and J dropped 4 bases, with 12 bases sitting between them.

This clone was observed a single time. This rearrangement joins TRBV5-4 to TRBJ2-7, with D unresolved. V lost 0 bases and J lost 3, with 13 bases in between. The germline CDR1 and CDR2 sequences are SGHNT and YYREEE (reference sequence). The CDR3 loop spans 15 amino acids. Here the CDR3 reads CASSLEPGSFYEQYF. The DNA for the CDR3 is TGTGCCAGCAGCTTGGAACCAGGATCTTTCTACGAGCAGTACTTC.

The chain uses TRBV4-2 and TRBJ1-4; D may be TRBD1 (6 bases). V was shortened by 1 base and J by 0 bases, with 9 bases between the two germline ends. In germline, CDR1 is LGHNA, CDR2 YNFKEQ. This CDR3 has 16 amino acids. The CDR3 protein is CASSQARTATNEKLFF. CDR3 DNA: TGTGCCAGCAGCCAAGCCCGGACAGCAACTAATGAAAAACTGTTTTTT.

The chain uses TRBV18 and TRBJ1-2, with D tentatively TRBD1 (5 bases). The CDR3 is 15 residues long. In germline, CDR1 is KGHSH, CDR2 LQKENI. Trimming took 1 base from V and 2 from J, leaving 11 bases between them. The CDR3 spells CASSPREGVNYGYTF. For the CDR3, the DNA is TGTGCCAGCTCACCACGCGAAGGGGTGAACTATGGCTACACCTTC.

This chain connects TRBV11-2 to TRBJ2-5; possibly TRBD1 for D (6 bases). The V end lost 0 bases, the J end lost 4 bases, and 15 bases lay between the germline ends. The CDR3 sequence is 16 residues long. Germline CDR1 SGHAT, CDR2 FQNNGV. CDR3 loop: CASSLERTQGGETQYF. CDR3 in DNA: TGTGCCAGCAGCTTAGAAAGGACCCAAGGGGGAGAGACCCAGTACTTC.

The table lists this clone with a few counts. V usage is TRBV21-1 and J usage is TRBJ1-2; the table gives TRBD1 as D, unverified against the DNA. TRBV21-1 is classified as a pseudogene. This CDR3 is built from 16 residues. The CDR3 DNA reads as TGTGCCAGCAGCAAAGGCCAGGCGTCAGCTAACTATGGCTACACCTTC. Translating it yields CASSKGQASANYGYTF.

This sequence joins TRBV5-4 and TRBJ1-1; 7 nucleotides line up with TRBD1. The CDR3 covers 15 residues. Germline V gene data show CDR1 as SGHNT and CDR2 as YYREEE (reference sequence). After removal of 1 base from V and 4 bases from J, the junction contained 7 bases not matched to a gene. The CDR3 loop reads CASSLQPTGRTEAFF. The CDR3 DNA follows: TGTGCCAGCAGCTTGCAGCCGACAGGGCGCACTGAAGCTTTCTTT.

The chain recombines TRBV5-1 with TRBJ2-7, with D perhaps TRBD2 (6 bases). The CDR3 sequence is 15 residues long. V gave up 0 bases and J gave up 1 base, with 11 bases separating them. Germline CDR1 is SGHRS and CDR2 is YFSETQ. The CDR3 here is CASSLGGTASYEQYF. In nucleotides, the CDR3 is TGCGCCAGCAGCTTGGGCGGGACCGCATCCTACGAGCAGTACTTC.

The chain couples TRBV1 to TRBJ2-7; the D call in the table, TRBD2, was not verified against the DNA. TRBV1 is a pseudogene. CDR3 length equals 13 residues. The chain's CDR3 is CTSTHPGSYEQYF. DNA for the CDR3: TGCACCAGCACCCACCCCGGCTCCTACGAGCAGTACTTC.

The J gene is TRBJ2-3, the V gene TRBV2; D is ambiguous. Between the trimmed V and J ends, which lost 0 bases and 4 bases, there was a span of 11 bases. Per the germline V gene, CDR1 is SNHLY and CDR2 is FYNNEI. The CDR3 has 15 residues. The DNA of the CDR3 is TGTGCCAGCAGTGAAGCGCGAGGAGTCGCAGATACGCAGTATTTT. Its protein is CASSEARGVADTQYF.